Presented here are 28 T cell receptor beta chains from one specimen sequenced in a study of T-cell reconstitution after alpha-beta-depleted transplantation in children. Preparation of the TCRbeta library used unique molecular identifiers. TCRdb processed the PCR reads anew with MiXCR; each CDR3 protein has one entry. The repertoire holds some 130,000 distinct CDR3 sequences, with about 9.6% as singletons. The material was PBMCs, mostly from graft donor cells, obtained 180 days after TCRalphabeta/CD19-depleted stem cell transplant. These receptors all come from a girl in the first two years of life who had a stem cell transplant for combined immunodeficiency, so the T cells may come from the graft donor.

This clonotype was seen only a few times. This chain links TRBV10-3 with TRBJ2-1; D might be TRBD1 (6 bases). In germline, CDR1 is ENHRY, CDR2 SYGVKD. Trimming pared 2 bases from V and 0 bases from J, leaving 11 bases between. The CDR3 sequence is 16 residues long. Here the CDR3 reads CAISERAGDSYNEQFF. In DNA form, the CDR3 reads TGTGCCATCAGTGAGAGGGCAGGGGACTCCTACAATGAGCAGTTCTTC.

The gene calls are TRBV20-1 and TRBJ1-2; D possibly corresponds to TRBD1 (5 bases). The CDR3 covers 16 residues. Trimming left V 0 bases short and J 0 bases short, with 14 bases between. CDR1 and CDR2 (germline): DFQATT, SNEGSKA (reference sequence). The DNA for the CDR3 is TGCAGTGCTAGAGATGAAATGCCAGGGACTAACTATGGCTACACCTTC. This translates into CSARDEMPGTNYGYTF.

The chain links TRBV24-1 to TRBJ1-1; no clear D gene. V lost 0 bases and J 12 bases, leaving 10 bases between the germline ends. Germline CDR1 KGHDR, CDR2 SFDVKD. CDR3 length: 12 amino acids. CDR3 loop: CATSDLRLIPFF. As DNA, the CDR3 is TGTGCCACCAGTGATTTGCGCCTTATACCTTTCTTT.

This clonotype showed up just once. The CDR3 spells CAISGGTRGGELFF. CDR3 in DNA: TGTGCCATCAGTGGAGGGACCCGTGGCGGGGAGCTGTTTTTT. This chain joins TRBV10-3 and TRBJ2-2, with D perhaps being TRBD1 or TRBD2 (5 bases each). The CDR3 has 14 residues. The germline CDR1 and CDR2 sequences are ENHRY and SYGVKD. The V gene lost 4 bases and the J gene lost 7 bases, with 13 bases spanning the gap.

CDR3 in amino acids: CSGWDAAKNIQYF. The CDR3 nucleotides read TGCAGCGGGTGGGATGCGGCCAAAAACATTCAGTACTTC. The chain carries TRBV29-1 and TRBJ2-4; D ambiguous. This CDR3 is 13 amino acids long. Per the germline V gene, CDR1 is SQVTM and CDR2 is ANQGSEA. Trimming took off 7 bases at V and 1 base at J, with 11 bases between the two ends.

The chain links TRBV20-1 to TRBJ2-2, with TRBD1 identical over 8 bases. There are 14 residues in the CDR3. Germline V lookup: CDR1 DFQATT, CDR2 SNEGSKA (reference sequence). With V trimmed by 3 bases and J by 7 bases, 7 bases remained unmatched. DNA for the CDR3: TGCAGTGCTAGGCAGGGGGCTGGGGGCGGGGAGCTGTTTTTT. The encoded protein is CSARQGAGGGELFF.

The gene calls are TRBV15 and TRBJ2-7; D remains unclear. V lost 0 bases, J lost 2 bases, and 14 bases lay in between. The CDR3 has 16 amino acids. In germline, CDR1 is LNHNV, CDR2 YYDKDF (reference sequence). The DNA for the CDR3 is TGTGCCACCAGCAGAGATCCCCTGGCCCCCACCTACGAGCAGTACTTC. Translation: CATSRDPLAPTYEQYF.

This clonotype was seen a few times. CDR3 in amino acids: CSARGGLAGSYEQYF. CDR3 nucleotides: TGCAGTGCTAGGGGGGGGTTAGCGGGCTCCTACGAGCAGTACTTC. The J gene is TRBJ2-7, the V gene TRBV20-1, with 7 bases that match TRBD2. Germline CDR1 is DFQATT and CDR2 is SNEGSKA (reference sequence). Trimming cost V 3 bases and J 0 bases; bases outside gene matches: 8. The CDR3 has 15 residues.

This clonotype has just a few counts. The chain is built from TRBV24-1 and TRBJ2-5; TRBD2 agrees at 14 bases. The CDR3 extends over 15 amino acids. V shed 7 bases and J 2 bases; nucleotides not matched to a gene: 2. CDR1 KGHDR and CDR2 SFDVKD come from the germline V gene. The CDR3 nucleotides read TGTGCCACCAGCCGACTAGCGGGGGGGCAAGAGACCCAGTACTTC. This encodes CATSRLAGGQETQYF.

This clonotype has more than one count but fewer than ten. This chain connects TRBV7-2 to TRBJ2-3; 10 bases are shared with TRBD2. V lost 5 bases, J lost 2 bases, and 7 bases stayed unmatched. The CDR3 loop spans 16 amino acids. CDR1 and CDR2 (germline): SGHTA, FQGNSA. In nucleotides, the CDR3 is TGTGCCAGCAGCACCCGGACTAGCGGATCCACAGATACGCAGTATTTT. Translation gives CASSTRTSGSTDTQYF.

This clonotype was seen only a few times. The V gene is TRBV5-1, the J gene TRBJ2-2; D not certain. There are 16 residues in the CDR3. Trimming shortened V by 0 bases and J by 1 base, and 10 bases separated the two germline ends. Germline CDR1 SGHRS, CDR2 YFSETQ. Here the CDR3 DNA reads TGCGCCAGCAGCTTGGAAGAGGCAGGGAACACCGGGGAGCTGTTTTTT. It codes for CASSLEEAGNTGELFF.

In this sample, this clonotype turned up a few times. The chain joins TRBV10-3 to TRBJ2-3; 11 bases fit TRBD2. The V gene end was trimmed by 10 bases and the J gene end by 5 bases; junction bases not matched to a gene: 5. This CDR3 region has 13 residues. CDR1 and CDR2 from the germline V gene are ENHRY and SYGVKD. CDR3 in amino acids: CASTLAGEDTQYF. The DNA of the CDR3 is TGTGCCAGCACACTAGCGGGGGAAGATACGCAGTATTTT.

This chain connects TRBV5-4 to TRBJ1-2, with TRBD1 matching 7 bases. Looked up from germline, CDR1 is SGHNT and CDR2 is YYREEE (reference sequence). The CDR3 spans 13 residues. V lost 4 bases, J lost 8 bases, and 8 bases stayed unmatched. The CDR3 sequence is CASSTDRDGGYTF. The CDR3 DNA sequence: TGTGCCAGCAGCACAGACAGGGATGGGGGCTACACCTTC. The whole variable domain, remainder taken from reference TRBV5-4 and TRBJ1-2, is ETGVTQSPTHLIKTRGQQVTLRCSSQSGHNTVSWYQQALGQGPQFIFQYYREEENGRGNFPPRFSGLQFPNYSSELNVNALELDDSALYLCASSTDRDGGYTFGSGTRLTVV.

In this sample, this clonotype turned up many times. The chain employs TRBV5-1 and TRBJ2-5; TRBD1 might be the D (6 bases). Trimming removed 0 bases at V and 5 bases at J, with 17 bases between. This CDR3 region has 16 residues. The germline V gene encodes CDR1 SGHRS and CDR2 YFSETQ. CDR3 region: CASSLALNRESETQYF. CDR3 nucleotides: TGCGCCAGCAGCTTGGCTTTAAACAGGGAGTCGGAGACCCAGTACTTC.

The V and J genes are TRBV7-2 and TRBJ2-7; D uncertain. Germline V gene data show CDR1 as SGHTA and CDR2 as FQGNSA. This CDR3 spans 15 amino acids. V gave up 4 bases and J gave up 0 bases, with 13 bases separating them. The CDR3, as DNA: TGTGCCAGCAGCTCCTCTCCAGCCCGCTCCTACGAGCAGTACTTC. This encodes CASSSSPARSYEQYF.

Here the CDR3 DNA reads TGTGCCAGCAGTACGACTAGCGCCTCGGGAGATACGCAGTATTTT. It yields the protein CASSTTSASGDTQYF. The V call is TRBV12-3 or TRBV12-4, the J call TRBJ2-3; TRBD2 aligns across 8 bases. This CDR3 has 15 amino acids. The trim removed 5 bases at V and 5 bases at J, leaving 9 bases unmatched.

This clonotype has a handful of counts. The rearrangement joins TRBV20-1 to TRBJ1-5; 9 bases are shared with TRBD1. Trimming cost V 6 bases and J 6 bases; bases outside gene matches: 6. The CDR3 length is 13 residues. CDR1 is DFQATT, CDR2 SNEGSKA, per germline (reference sequence). DNA of the CDR3: TGCAGTGCAGAAACAGGGGGCGGTCAGCCCCAGCATTTT. Its protein is CSAETGGGQPQHF.

This chain connects TRBV20-1 to TRBJ2-5; 7 nucleotides agree with TRBD1. The ends lost 2 bases at V and 0 bases at J; junction bases unmatched: 6. Per the germline V gene, CDR1 is DFQATT and CDR2 is SNEGSKA (reference sequence). The CDR3 has 15 residues. This CDR3 is CSARLFGTDQETQYF. The CDR3 DNA reads as TGCAGTGCTAGACTCTTCGGGACAGACCAAGAGACCCAGTACTTC.

The chain is built from TRBV29-1 and TRBJ2-1; possibly TRBD1 or TRBD2 for D (5 bases each). Germline lookup yields CDR1 SQVTM and CDR2 ANQGSEA. The CDR3 is 13 residues long. Trimming took off 4 bases at V and 5 bases at J, with 12 bases between the two ends. This CDR3 is CSVGNRRNNEQFF. DNA of the CDR3: TGCAGCGTTGGCAACAGGAGGAACAATGAGCAGTTCTTC.

CDR3 bases: TGTGCCAGCGGGACAGGGCATAGCGAGACCCAGTACTTC. It is translated as CASGTGHSETQYF. V gene TRBV12-3 or TRBV12-4 combines with J gene TRBJ2-5; 9 bases line up with TRBD1. This CDR3 region has 13 residues. After removal of 8 bases from V and 5 bases from J, the junction contained 6 bases not matched to a gene.

This clonotype was seen repeatedly, ten times or more. The chain's CDR3 is CASSVLLSLGTGGRTDTQYF. CDR3 DNA sequence: TGCGCCAGCAGCGTTTTGCTTTCCTTAGGGACAGGGGGACGAACAGATACGCAGTATTTT. The V and J genes are TRBV5-1 and TRBJ2-3; 11 bases align to TRBD1. With 4 bases clipped from V and 3 bases from J, the junction kept 19 bases outside the gene matches. Germline lookup yields CDR1 SGHRS and CDR2 YFSETQ. The CDR3 is 20 amino acids.

The chain has TRBV20-1 and TRBJ2-7; D uncertain. V lost 1 base and J 3 bases, leaving 16 bases between the germline ends. The CDR3 spans 15 residues. Germline CDR1 and CDR2: DFQATT and SNEGSKA (reference sequence). The CDR3 loop reads CSARVGPTGYYEQYF. In DNA, the CDR3 is TGCAGTGCTAGAGTAGGGCCAACTGGGTACTACGAGCAGTACTTC.

This clonotype was observed a handful of times. The gene calls are TRBV7-9 and TRBJ2-7; D unclear. Trimming stripped 1 base from V and 2 bases from J, with 18 bases between. Germline V CDR1 and CDR2: SEHNR, FQNEAQ (reference sequence). CDR3 length equals 17 residues. The DNA of the CDR3 is TGTGCCAGCAGCTTAGGAAGGCCGGGCCGCGGCCCCTACGAGCAGTACTTC. Residues: CASSLGRPGRGPYEQYF.

The rearrangement links TRBV11-2 to TRBJ2-4; no reliable D call. Trimming left V 3 bases short and J 1 base short, with 13 bases between. The CDR3 is 16 residues long. CDR1 and CDR2 (germline): SGHAT, FQNNGV. CDR3 residues: CASSFRFLGAKNIQYF. Here the CDR3 DNA reads TGTGCCAGCAGCTTTCGGTTCTTGGGGGCCAAAAACATTCAGTACTTC.

This clonotype has just a few counts. The rearrangement joins TRBV5-1 to TRBJ2-3; 12 nucleotides agree with TRBD1. This CDR3 has 17 residues. Germline CDR1 and CDR2: SGHRS and YFSETQ. Trimming removed 3 bases from V and 4 bases from J; junction bases left unmatched: 9. The CDR3 here is CASSSRGGQGAPDTQYF. CDR3 in DNA: TGCGCCAGCAGCTCTCGGGGGGGACAGGGGGCTCCAGATACGCAGTATTTT.

This clonotype was seen only a few times. The gene calls are TRBV5-1 and TRBJ2-7; 15 positions match TRBD2. The CDR3 sequence is 15 residues long. Trimming cost V 3 bases and J 2 bases; bases outside gene matches: 0. Germline V gene data show CDR1 as SGHRS and CDR2 as YFSETQ. The CDR3: CASSWTSGGAYEQYF. Written as DNA, the CDR3 is TGCGCCAGCAGCTGGACTAGCGGGGGGGCCTACGAGCAGTACTTC.

The chain is built from TRBV20-1 and TRBJ2-3, with a weak D call TRBD2 (6 bases). The V and J ends lost 6 bases and 0 bases respectively, with 16 bases between them. Germline V lookup: CDR1 DFQATT, CDR2 SNEGSKA (reference sequence). The CDR3 has 15 amino acids. CDR3 loop: CSATSAGPSTDTQYF. In nucleotides, the CDR3 is TGCAGTGCCACATCAGCGGGCCCCAGCACAGATACGCAGTATTTT.

In its sample, this clonotype was seen a few times. V and J are TRBV5-8 and TRBJ2-3; possible D gene TRBD2, 5 bases. V lost 3 bases and J lost 2, with 13 bases in between. The length of the CDR3 is 15 residues. Germline lookup yields CDR1 SGHTS and CDR2 YDEGEE. The CDR3 sequence is CASSSGLDDTDTQYF. Here the CDR3 DNA reads TGTGCCAGCAGCTCAGGACTGGACGACACAGATACGCAGTATTTT. The complete variable domain, with remaining parts taken from reference TRBV5-8 and TRBJ2-3, reads EAGVTQSPTHLIKTRGQQATLRCSPISGHTSVYWYQQALGLGLQFLLWYDEGEERNRGNFPPRFSGRQFPNYSSELNVNALELEDSALYLCASSSGLDDTDTQYFGPGTRLTVL.